This TCR beta chain is from a study of CD8+ T cells in alopecia areata. Study-level background: For treated patients, severity scores reflected the percentage of scalp area affected. General study findings and limits: Among the top 100, expanded CD8+ clones were significantly decreased by tofacitinib, as was scalp clonality.

RNA extraction was followed by reverse transcription into cDNA, which acted as the sequencing template. Some clones are missing from TCRdb's copy, which holds only in-frame ones; the method was immunoSEQ multiplex PCR. The data contain over 250,000 clones, 60% of them singletons. The CDR3 has 13 amino acids. CDR1 and CDR2 (germline): ENHRY, SYGVKD. V was clipped by 8 bases and J by 7 bases; unmatched bases: 9. Specified treatment: oral pan-JAK inhibitor, 5-10 mg twice daily. This clone was counted a few times. No antigen is known for it. The gene calls are TRBV10-3 and TRBJ1-1; 8 nucleotides align to TRBD1. This material consisted of CD4+ T cells sorted from blood, taken around week 54, from a patient treated with tofacitinib. This clonotype originated in a human donor with alopecia areata. CDR3 DNA sequence: TGTGCCATCGCTTTGGACAGGGAAAATGAAGCTTTCTTT. This codes for CAIALDRENEAFF.